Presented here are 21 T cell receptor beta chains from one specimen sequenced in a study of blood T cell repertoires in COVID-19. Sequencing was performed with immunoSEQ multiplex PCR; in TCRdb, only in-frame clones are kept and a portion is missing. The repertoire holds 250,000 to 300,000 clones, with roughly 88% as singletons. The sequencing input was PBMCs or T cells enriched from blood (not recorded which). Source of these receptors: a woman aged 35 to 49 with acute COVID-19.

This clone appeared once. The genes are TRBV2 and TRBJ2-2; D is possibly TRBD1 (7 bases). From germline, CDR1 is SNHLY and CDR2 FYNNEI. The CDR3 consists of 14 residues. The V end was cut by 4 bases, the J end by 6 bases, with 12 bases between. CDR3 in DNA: TGTGCCAGCAGTGTTTTCAGGGGGGCCGGGGAGCTGTTTTTT. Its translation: CASSVFRGAGELFF.

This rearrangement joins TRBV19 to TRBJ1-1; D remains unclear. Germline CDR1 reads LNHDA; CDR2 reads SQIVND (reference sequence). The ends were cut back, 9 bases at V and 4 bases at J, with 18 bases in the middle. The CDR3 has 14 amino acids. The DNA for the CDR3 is TGTGCCAGCCATTCCCGGGAGCGGGTCACTGAAGCTTTCTTT. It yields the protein CASHSRERVTEAFF.

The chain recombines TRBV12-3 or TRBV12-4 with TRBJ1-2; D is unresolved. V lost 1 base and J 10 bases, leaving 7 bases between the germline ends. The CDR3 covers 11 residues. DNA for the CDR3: TGTGCCAGCAGTTTAGTAGACTCCTACACCTTC. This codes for CASSLVDSYTF.

Written as DNA, the CDR3 is TGTGCCAGCAGCCAATGGGGAGCGGGAGCCCATGAGCAGTTCTTC. It is translated as CASSQWGAGAHEQFF. The chain carries TRBV3-1 (or the pseudogene TRBV3-2) and TRBJ2-1, with 8 nucleotides matching TRBD2. Trimming took 2 bases from V and 8 from J; bases not matched to a gene: 8. Germline CDR1 reads LGHDT; CDR2 reads YNNKEL (reference sequence). The CDR3 sequence is 15 residues long.

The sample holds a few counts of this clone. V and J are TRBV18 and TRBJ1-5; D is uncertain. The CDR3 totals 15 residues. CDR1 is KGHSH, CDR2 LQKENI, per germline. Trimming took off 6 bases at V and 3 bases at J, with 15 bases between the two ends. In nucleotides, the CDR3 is TGTGCCAGCTCGCGGCTTGGCCAGTTCAATCAGCCCCAGCATTTT. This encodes CASSRLGQFNQPQHF. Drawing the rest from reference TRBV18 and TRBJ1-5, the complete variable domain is NAGVMQNPRHLVRRRGQEARLRCSPMKGHSHVYWYRQLPEEGLKFMVYLQKENIIDESGMPKERFSAEFPKEGPSILRIQQVVRGDSAAYFCASSRLGQFNQPQHFGDGTRLSIL.

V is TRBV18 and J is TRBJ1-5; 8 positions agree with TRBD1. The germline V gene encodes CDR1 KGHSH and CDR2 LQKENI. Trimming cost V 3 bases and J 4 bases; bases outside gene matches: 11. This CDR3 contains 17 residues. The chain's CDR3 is CASSPGTGTKPNQPQHF. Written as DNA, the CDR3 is TGTGCCAGCTCACCCGGGACAGGCACCAAGCCAAATCAGCCCCAGCATTTT.

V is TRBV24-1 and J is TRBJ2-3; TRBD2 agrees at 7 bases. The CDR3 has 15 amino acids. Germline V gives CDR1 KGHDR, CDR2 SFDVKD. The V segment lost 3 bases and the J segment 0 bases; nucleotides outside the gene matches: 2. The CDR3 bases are TGTGCCACCAGTGATCCGGGGGGTAGCACAGATACGCAGTATTTT. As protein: CATSDPGGSTDTQYF.

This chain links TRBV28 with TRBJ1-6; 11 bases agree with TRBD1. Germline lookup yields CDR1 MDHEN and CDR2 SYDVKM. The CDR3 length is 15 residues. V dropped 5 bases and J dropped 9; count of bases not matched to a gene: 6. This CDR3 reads CASSARTGGSSPLHF. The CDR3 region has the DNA TGTGCCAGCAGTGCCCGGACAGGGGGCTCTTCACCCCTCCACTTT. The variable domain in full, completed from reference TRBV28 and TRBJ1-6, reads DVKVTQSSRYLVKRTGEKVFLECVQDMDHENMFWYRQDPGLGLRLIYFSYDVKMKEKGDIPEGYSVSREKKERFSLILESASTNQTSMYLCASSARTGGSSPLHFGNGTRLTVT.

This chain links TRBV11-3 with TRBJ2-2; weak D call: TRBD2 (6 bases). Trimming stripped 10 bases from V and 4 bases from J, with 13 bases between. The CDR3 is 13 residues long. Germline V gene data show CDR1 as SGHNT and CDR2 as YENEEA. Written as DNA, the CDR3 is TGTGCCACTGCCTCTAGCGTCACCGGGGAGCTGTTTTTT. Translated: CATASSVTGELFF.

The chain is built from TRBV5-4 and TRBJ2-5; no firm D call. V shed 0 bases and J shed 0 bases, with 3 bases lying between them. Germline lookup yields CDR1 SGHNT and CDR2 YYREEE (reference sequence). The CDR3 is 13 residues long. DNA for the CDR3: TGTGCCAGCAGCTTGGCTTACCAAGAGACCCAGTACTTC. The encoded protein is CASSLAYQETQYF. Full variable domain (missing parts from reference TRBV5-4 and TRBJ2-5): ETGVTQSPTHLIKTRGQQVTLRCSSQSGHNTVSWYQQALGQGPQFIFQYYREEENGRGNFPPRFSGLQFPNYSSELNVNALELDDSALYLCASSLAYQETQYFGPGTRLLVL.

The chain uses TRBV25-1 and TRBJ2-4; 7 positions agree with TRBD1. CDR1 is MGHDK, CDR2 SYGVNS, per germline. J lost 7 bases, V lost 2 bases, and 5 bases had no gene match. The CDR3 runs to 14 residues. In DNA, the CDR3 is TGTGCCAGCAGTGAAATGGGACAGAGTAACATTCAGTACTTC. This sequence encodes CASSEMGQSNIQYF.

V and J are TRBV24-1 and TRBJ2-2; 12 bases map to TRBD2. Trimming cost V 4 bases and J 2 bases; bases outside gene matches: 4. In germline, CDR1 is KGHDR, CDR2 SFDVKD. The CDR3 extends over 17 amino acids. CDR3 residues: CATSESGLAGNTGELFF. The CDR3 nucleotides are TGTGCCACCAGTGAGTCGGGACTAGCGGGTAACACCGGGGAGCTGTTTTTT.

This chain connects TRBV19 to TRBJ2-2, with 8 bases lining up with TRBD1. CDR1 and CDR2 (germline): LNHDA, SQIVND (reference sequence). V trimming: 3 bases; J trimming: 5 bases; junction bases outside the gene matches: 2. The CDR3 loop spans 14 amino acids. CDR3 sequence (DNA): TGTGCCAGTAGTATCACAGGGGGAACCGGGGAGCTGTTTTTT. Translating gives CASSITGGTGELFF.

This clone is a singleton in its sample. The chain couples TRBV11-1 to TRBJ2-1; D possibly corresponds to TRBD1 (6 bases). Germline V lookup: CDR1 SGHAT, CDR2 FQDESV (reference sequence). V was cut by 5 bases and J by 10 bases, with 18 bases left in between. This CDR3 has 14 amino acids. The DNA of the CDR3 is TGTGCCAGCAGCCGTAGTGCACAGGGAGACGAGCAGTTCTTC. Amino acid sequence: CASSRSAQGDEQFF.

The CDR3 protein is CASSDDIVRDRGWGDEKLFF. As DNA, the CDR3 is TGTGCCAGCAGTGATGATATAGTCCGAGACAGGGGATGGGGGGATGAAAAACTGTTTTTT. The chain joins TRBV2 to TRBJ1-4; 8 bases are shared with TRBD1. CDR3 size: 20 residues. Germline V CDR1 and CDR2: SNHLY, FYNNEI. After removal of 3 bases from V and 6 bases from J, the junction contained 21 bases not matched to a gene.

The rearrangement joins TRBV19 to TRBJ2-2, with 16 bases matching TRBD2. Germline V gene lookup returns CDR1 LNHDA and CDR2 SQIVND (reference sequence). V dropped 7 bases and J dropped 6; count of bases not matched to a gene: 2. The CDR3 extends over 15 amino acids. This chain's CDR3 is CASMGLAGGAGELFF. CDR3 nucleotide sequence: TGTGCCAGTATGGGACTAGCGGGGGGGGCCGGGGAGCTGTTTTTT.

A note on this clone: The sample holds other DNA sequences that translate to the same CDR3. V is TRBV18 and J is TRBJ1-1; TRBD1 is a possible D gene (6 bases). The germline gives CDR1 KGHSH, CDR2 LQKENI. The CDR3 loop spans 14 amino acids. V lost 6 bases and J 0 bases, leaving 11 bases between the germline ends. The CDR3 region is CASSPDRLNTEAFF. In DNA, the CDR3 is TGTGCCAGCTCCCCGGACAGACTGAACACTGAAGCTTTCTTT.

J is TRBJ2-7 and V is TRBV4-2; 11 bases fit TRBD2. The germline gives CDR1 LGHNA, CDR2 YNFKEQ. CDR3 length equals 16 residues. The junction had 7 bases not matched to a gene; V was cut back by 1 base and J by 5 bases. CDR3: CASSQALAGGRNEQYF. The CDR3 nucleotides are TGTGCCAGCAGCCAAGCCCTAGCGGGAGGTCGCAACGAGCAGTACTTC.

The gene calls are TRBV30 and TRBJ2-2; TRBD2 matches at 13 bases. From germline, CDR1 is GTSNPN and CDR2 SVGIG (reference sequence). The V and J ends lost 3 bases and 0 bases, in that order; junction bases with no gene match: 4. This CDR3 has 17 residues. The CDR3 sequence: CAWSPGLAGANTGELFF. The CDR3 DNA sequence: TGTGCCTGGAGCCCCGGACTAGCGGGGGCGAACACCGGGGAGCTGTTTTTT.

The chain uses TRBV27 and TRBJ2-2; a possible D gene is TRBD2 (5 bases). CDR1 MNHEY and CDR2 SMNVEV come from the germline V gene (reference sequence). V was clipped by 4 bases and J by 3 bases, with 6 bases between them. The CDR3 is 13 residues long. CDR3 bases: TGTGCCAGCAGTTACGGGGACACCGGGGAGCTGTTTTTT. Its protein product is CASSYGDTGELFF.

CDR3 sequence reads: CASSLEGGNSPLHF. Here the CDR3 DNA reads TGTGCCAGCAGCTTAGAGGGAGGGAATTCACCCCTCCACTTT. This chain connects TRBV7-9 to TRBJ1-6; D uncertain. The CDR3 contains 14 residues. Germline values: CDR1 SEHNR, CDR2 FQNEAQ (reference sequence). V lost 1 base, J lost 7 bases, and 8 bases lay in between.